A single sample is the source of the 25 T cell receptor beta chains below, sequenced in a study. TCRdb fed the RT-PCR reads into MiXCR, producing one record per CDR3 protein. The sample carries about 680,000 distinct CDR3 sequences, 12% to 15% recorded once. The sample consisted of memory CD4+ T cells from blood. The source is a female donor in good health, serving as a healthy control.

The rearrangement joins TRBV7-2 to TRBJ2-7, with D perhaps matching TRBD1 (6 bases). The V end was cut by 3 bases, the J end by 3 bases, with 9 bases between. CDR3 length: 13 amino acids. CDR1 is SGHTA, CDR2 FQGNSA, per germline. The CDR3 sequence: CASSFQQGYEQYF. The CDR3, as DNA: TGTGCCAGCAGCTTTCAACAGGGCTACGAGCAGTACTTC.

This clonotype appeared a few times. This chain joins TRBV6-6 and TRBJ2-1; 16 bases line up with TRBD2. Germline V CDR1 and CDR2: MNHNY, SVGAGI (reference sequence). The V segment lost 7 bases and the J segment 2 bases; nucleotides outside the gene matches: 8. The CDR3 contains 18 residues. This CDR3 is CASTDGTSGGAAYNEQFF. Written as DNA, the CDR3 is TGTGCCAGCACCGACGGGACTAGCGGGGGGGCCGCCTACAATGAGCAGTTCTTC.

This clonotype came up a few times. The V gene is TRBV5-1, the J gene TRBJ2-1, with a weak D call TRBD2 (5 bases). Trimming shortened V by 4 bases and J by 9 bases, and 14 bases separated the two germline ends. CDR3 size: 13 residues. Germline-derived CDR1 and CDR2 are SGHRS and YFSETQ. The CDR3 region has the DNA TGCGCCAGCAGCCTGTGGACTGAAACTGAGCAGTTCTTC. Translated: CASSLWTETEQFF.

The chain is built from TRBV24-1 and TRBJ1-2; unclear D gene. The CDR3 is 12 amino acids. CDR1 and CDR2 from the germline V gene are KGHDR and SFDVKD. Trimming stripped 2 bases from V and 8 bases from J, with 8 bases between. As DNA, the CDR3 is TGTGCCACCAGTGATTCCGATTGGGGCTACACCTTC. It codes for CATSDSDWGYTF.

The rearrangement joins TRBV7-3 to TRBJ1-1; D perhaps matches TRBD1 (6 bases). Germline CDR1 reads SGHTA; CDR2 reads FQGTGA. The V and J ends lost 1 base and 5 bases respectively, with 14 bases between them. This CDR3 is built from 15 residues. The CDR3 bases are TGTGCCAGCAGCTTAAATGGGCAGGGGTTGACTGAAGCTTTCTTT. Protein sequence: CASSLNGQGLTEAFF. Combining the CDR3 with reference TRBV7-3 and TRBJ1-1 gives the whole variable domain GAGVSQTPSNKVTEKGKYVELRCDPISGHTALYWYRQSLGQGPEFLIYFQGTGAADDSGLPNDRFFAVRPEGSVSTLKIQRTERGDSAVYLCASSLNGQGLTEAFFGQGTRLTVV.

This clonotype was seen a handful of times. The chain employs TRBV9 and TRBJ1-4; 7 nucleotides line up with TRBD1. Looked up from germline, CDR1 is SGDLS and CDR2 is YYNGEE. V dropped 3 bases and J dropped 4; count of bases not matched to a gene: 6. The CDR3 has 15 amino acids. The CDR3 loop reads CASSGTGGGNEKLFF. CDR3 in DNA: TGTGCCAGCAGCGGGACAGGCGGGGGTAATGAAAAACTGTTTTTT.

The CDR3 nucleotides are TGTGCCAGCAGTAAACCGGGACTGTCCTCCTACGAGCAGTACTTC. It translates to CASSKPGLSSYEQYF. This chain uses TRBV6-2 or TRBV6-3 with TRBJ2-7; D is perhaps TRBD2 (6 bases). The CDR3 is 15 residues long. V was pared by 5 bases and J by 0 bases, with 14 bases between. CDR1 and CDR2 (germline): MNHEY, SVGEGT.

The V call is TRBV27, the J call TRBJ2-3, with TRBD1 identical over 8 bases. V lost 3 bases and J lost 5; bases outside the gene matches: 7. Germline V gives CDR1 MNHEY, CDR2 SMNVEV (reference sequence). This CDR3 has 15 amino acids. Here the CDR3 reads CASSFSRGLGDTQYF. The CDR3 coding sequence is TGTGCCAGCAGTTTTAGCAGGGGGCTGGGAGATACGCAGTATTTT.

In the case of this clonotype: At one end, the junction sequence differs from germline, possibly due to a read error. V usage is TRBV10-3 and J usage is TRBJ2-1, with 8 positions matching TRBD2. This CDR3 has 14 amino acids. Germline V gives CDR1 ENHRY, CDR2 SYGVKD. This CDR3 is CAISLSGTYNGQFF. CDR3 nucleotide sequence: TGTGCCATCAGCCTTAGCGGGACCTACAATGGGCAGTTCTTC.

At least ten counts were recorded for this clonotype. Sequence at one end of the junction differs from germline and may be a read error. The CDR3 nucleotides read TGTGCTAGCAGCCCCGGACAGGGGGCAACCTACGAGCAGTACTTC. As protein: CASSPGQGATYEQYF. V gene TRBV7-7 combines with J gene TRBJ2-7; TRBD1 agrees at 11 bases. Germline CDR1 reads SSHAT; CDR2 reads FNYEAQ (reference sequence). This CDR3 contains 15 residues.

V and J are TRBV2 and TRBJ2-5, with TRBD1 as a possible D gene (5 bases). This CDR3 is built from 14 residues. The germline V gene has CDR1 SNHLY and CDR2 FYNNEI. The ends were cut back, 5 bases at V and 4 bases at J, with 14 bases in the middle. In DNA form, the CDR3 reads TGTGCCAGCAGTTCCCAGGGAATGGGAGAGACCCAGTACTTC. It is translated as CASSSQGMGETQYF.

This clonotype was seen more than once but under ten times. The V call is TRBV4-3, the J call TRBJ1-2; 9 nucleotides agree with TRBD1. The germline V gene encodes CDR1 LGHNA and CDR2 YSLEER. The CDR3 spans 16 residues. V lost 1 base, J lost 8 bases, and 11 bases stayed unmatched. The DNA of the CDR3 is TGCGCCAGCAGCCAAGGGACAGGGGTATCAGTAGACGGCTACACCTTC. Its translation is CASSQGTGVSVDGYTF.

This clonotype was recorded a few times. The chain links TRBV5-1 to TRBJ1-6, with 7 bases matching TRBD1. The J segment lost 8 bases and the V segment lost 0 bases, leaving 2 bases of the junction unmatched. The CDR3 spans 14 residues. Germline-derived CDR1 and CDR2 are SGHRS and YFSETQ. Written as DNA, the CDR3 is TGCGCCAGCAGCTTGGTCGACAGGGATTCACCCCTCCACTTT. Amino acid sequence: CASSLVDRDSPLHF.

The chain couples TRBV7-2 to TRBJ1-2; tentative D call: TRBD1 (6 bases). This CDR3 region has 15 residues. The germline V and J ends were trimmed by 2 bases and 7 bases, with 17 bases remaining between them. Per the germline V gene, CDR1 is SGHTA and CDR2 is FQGNSA. This CDR3 is CASSLRRGQLAGYTF. Written as DNA, the CDR3 is TGTGCCAGCAGCTTAAGGCGGGGGCAGCTAGCTGGCTACACCTTC.

In this sample, this clonotype turned up many times. The chain has TRBV29-1 and TRBJ2-5; D unclear. The CDR3 consists of 12 residues. Germline loops: CDR1 SQVTM, CDR2 ANQGSEA. Between the trimmed V and J ends, which lost 5 bases and 4 bases, there was a span of 11 bases. As DNA, the CDR3 is TGCAGCGTTCCGGTCGCTGGAGAGACCCAGTACTTC. As protein: CSVPVAGETQYF.

This clonotype has a handful of counts. The chain recombines TRBV5-1 with TRBJ2-2; no firm D call. Germline CDR1 is SGHRS and CDR2 is YFSETQ. V lost 6 bases to trimming and J lost 3 bases, with 12 bases between them. There are 14 residues in the CDR3. The CDR3 DNA reads TGCGCCAGCAACGATCCGGGTTACACCGGGGAGCTGTTTTTT. The encoded protein is CASNDPGYTGELFF.

This clonotype has at least ten counts. The chain links TRBV12-3 or TRBV12-4 to TRBJ1-4; D is unclear. The ends were cut back, 3 bases at V and 13 bases at J, with 21 bases in the middle. The CDR3 covers 15 residues. Written as DNA, the CDR3 is TGTGCCAGCAGTTTTGGCATCTTCACCGAAGGAGGACTGTTTTTT. As protein: CASSFGIFTEGGLFF.

This clonotype was observed many times. This chain links TRBV7-2 with TRBJ2-2, with 7 bases identical to TRBD2. Per germline, CDR1 SGHTA and CDR2 FQGNSA. The CDR3 contains 16 residues. J gave up 2 bases and V 2 bases, and 5 bases lay outside the gene matches. CDR3 sequence (DNA): TGTGCCAGCAGCTTAAGTAGCGGGTCTAACACCGGGGAGCTGTTTTTT. Translated, it gives CASSLSSGSNTGELFF.

This clonotype was observed a handful of times. This chain uses TRBV20-1 with TRBJ2-1; 9 positions agree with TRBD1. Germline V gives CDR1 DFQATT, CDR2 SNEGSKA (reference sequence). CDR3 length: 13 residues. CDR3 protein: CSKLGQGIDEQFF. The CDR3 DNA follows: TGCAGCAAACTGGGACAGGGAATCGATGAGCAGTTCTTC.

This chain connects TRBV5-1 to TRBJ2-2; D unclear. From germline, CDR1 is SGHRS and CDR2 YFSETQ. CDR3 length equals 16 residues. The V and J ends lost 1 base and 0 bases respectively, with 10 bases between them. CDR3 bases: TGCGCCAGCAGCTTGCCCGAATTCTCGAACACCGGGGAGCTGTTTTTT. Its protein is CASSLPEFSNTGELFF.

This chain links TRBV7-9 with TRBJ2-5; possible D gene TRBD1, 7 bases. The V and J ends lost 4 bases and 7 bases respectively, with 16 bases between them. The germline V gene has CDR1 SEHNR and CDR2 FQNEAQ (reference sequence). The CDR3 totals 14 residues. CDR3 coding DNA: TGTGCCAGCAGCTCAGGACAGGAGGGCTCGACCCAGTACTTC. Translated, it gives CASSSGQEGSTQYF.

The rearrangement uses TRBV6-6 and TRBJ2-7; D is unresolved. V lost 2 bases and J lost 3, with 8 bases in between. CDR1 and CDR2 (germline): MNHNY, SVGAGI (reference sequence). CDR3 size: 13 residues. CDR3 residues: CASSYTKDYEQYF. As DNA, the CDR3 is TGTGCCAGCAGTTACACGAAAGACTACGAGCAGTACTTC.

This clonotype was detected only a few times. The chain joins TRBV5-1 to TRBJ2-1; either TRBD1 or TRBD2 may fit D (5 bases each). CDR3 size: 14 residues. Germline V lookup: CDR1 SGHRS, CDR2 YFSETQ. V dropped 0 bases and J dropped 10 bases, with 14 bases sitting between them. The CDR3 DNA reads TGCGCCAGCAGCTTGGTGGACGGGACCCTCGAGCAGTTCTTC. It encodes CASSLVDGTLEQFF.

This clonotype showed up just a few times. The chain links TRBV5-1 to TRBJ2-5, with D perhaps matching TRBD2 (6 bases). Germline values: CDR1 SGHRS, CDR2 YFSETQ. V was trimmed by 0 bases and J by 1 base, leaving 13 bases between them. This CDR3 region has 16 residues. CDR3 DNA: TGCGCCAGCAGCTTGGCGGGGGACCTTGGCCAAGAGACCCAGTACTTC. Translating it yields CASSLAGDLGQETQYF.

This clonotype was detected only a few times. V is TRBV7-3 and J is TRBJ2-1; D is uncertain. In germline, CDR1 is SGHTA, CDR2 FQGTGA. V was trimmed by 4 bases and J by 0 bases, leaving 16 bases between them. There are 17 residues in the CDR3. CDR3 in amino acids: CASSSSLLMSSYNEQFF. CDR3 nucleotide sequence: TGTGCCAGCAGCTCCTCCCTTTTAATGAGCTCCTACAATGAGCAGTTCTTC.